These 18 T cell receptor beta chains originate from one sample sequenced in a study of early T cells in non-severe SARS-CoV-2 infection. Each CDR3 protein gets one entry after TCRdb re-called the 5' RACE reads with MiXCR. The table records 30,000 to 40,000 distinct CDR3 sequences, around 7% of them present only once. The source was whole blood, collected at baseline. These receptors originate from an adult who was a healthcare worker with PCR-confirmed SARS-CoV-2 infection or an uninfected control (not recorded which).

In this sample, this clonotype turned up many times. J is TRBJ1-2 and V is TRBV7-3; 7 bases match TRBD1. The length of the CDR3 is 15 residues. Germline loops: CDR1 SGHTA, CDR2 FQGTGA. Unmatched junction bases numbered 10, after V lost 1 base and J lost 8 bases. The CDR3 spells CASSLRGGPDGGYTF. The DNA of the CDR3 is TGTGCCAGCAGCTTAAGAGGGGGCCCTGACGGGGGCTACACCTTC.

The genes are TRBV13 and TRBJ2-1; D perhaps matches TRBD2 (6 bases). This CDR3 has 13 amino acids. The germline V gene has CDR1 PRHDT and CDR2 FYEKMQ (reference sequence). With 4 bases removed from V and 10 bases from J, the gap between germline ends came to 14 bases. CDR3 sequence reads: CASSSGLLGEQFF. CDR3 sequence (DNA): TGTGCCAGCAGCTCGGGACTCCTCGGGGAGCAGTTCTTC.

CDR3 nucleotides: TGTGCCAGCAGCGACCGACTAGCGGGTCTCCATACCGGGGAGCTGTTTTTT. It is translated as CASSDRLAGLHTGELFF. J is TRBJ2-2 and V is TRBV9; 10 nucleotides agree with TRBD2. The CDR3 runs 17 residues. Germline V gene lookup returns CDR1 SGDLS and CDR2 YYNGEE. V dropped 3 bases and J dropped 5; count of bases not matched to a gene: 10.

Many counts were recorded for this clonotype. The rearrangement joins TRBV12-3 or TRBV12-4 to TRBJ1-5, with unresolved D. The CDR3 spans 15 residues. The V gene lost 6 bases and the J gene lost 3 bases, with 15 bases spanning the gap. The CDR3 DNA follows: TGTGCCAGCAGGTTCCAGGACGCAAACAATCAGCCCCAGCATTTT. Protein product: CASRFQDANNQPQHF.

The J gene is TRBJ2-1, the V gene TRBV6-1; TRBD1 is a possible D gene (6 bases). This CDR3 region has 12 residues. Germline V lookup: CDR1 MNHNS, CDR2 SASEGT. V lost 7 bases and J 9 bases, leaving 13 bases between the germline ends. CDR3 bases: TGTGCCAGCATCTCCGGGACAAGTGAGCAGTTCTTC. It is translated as CASISGTSEQFF.

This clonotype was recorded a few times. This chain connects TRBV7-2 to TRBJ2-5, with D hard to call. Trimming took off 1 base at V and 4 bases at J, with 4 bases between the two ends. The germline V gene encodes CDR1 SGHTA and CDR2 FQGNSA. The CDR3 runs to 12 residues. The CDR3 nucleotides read TGTGCCAGCAGCTTAGGTTCAGAGACCCAGTACTTC. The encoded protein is CASSLGSETQYF.

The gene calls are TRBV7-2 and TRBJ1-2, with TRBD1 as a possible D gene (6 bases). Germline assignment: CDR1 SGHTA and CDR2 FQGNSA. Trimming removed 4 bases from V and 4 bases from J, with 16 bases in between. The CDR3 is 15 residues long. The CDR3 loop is CASSSTLQGVYGYTF. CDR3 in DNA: TGTGCCAGCAGCTCTACCTTACAGGGTGTCTATGGCTACACCTTC.

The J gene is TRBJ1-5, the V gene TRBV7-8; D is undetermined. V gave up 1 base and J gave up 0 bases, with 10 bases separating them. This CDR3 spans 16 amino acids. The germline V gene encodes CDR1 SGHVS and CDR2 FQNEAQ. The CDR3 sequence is CASSLESGYSNQPQHF. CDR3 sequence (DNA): TGTGCCAGCAGCTTAGAGTCGGGGTATAGCAATCAGCCCCAGCATTTT.

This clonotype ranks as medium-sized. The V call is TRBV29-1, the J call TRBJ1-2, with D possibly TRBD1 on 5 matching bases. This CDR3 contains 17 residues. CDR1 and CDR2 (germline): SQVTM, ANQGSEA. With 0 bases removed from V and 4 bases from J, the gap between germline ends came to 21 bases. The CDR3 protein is CSVEDSLSGQVGYGYTF. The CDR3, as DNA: TGCAGCGTTGAAGATTCATTATCGGGGCAGGTCGGCTATGGCTACACCTTC.

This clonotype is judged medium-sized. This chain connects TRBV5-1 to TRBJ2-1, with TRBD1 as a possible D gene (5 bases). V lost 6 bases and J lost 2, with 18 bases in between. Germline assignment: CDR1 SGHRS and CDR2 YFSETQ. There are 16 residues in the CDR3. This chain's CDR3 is CASTSGEGAPYNEQFF. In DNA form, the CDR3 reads TGCGCCAGCACCTCCGGCGAAGGGGCCCCCTACAATGAGCAGTTCTTC.

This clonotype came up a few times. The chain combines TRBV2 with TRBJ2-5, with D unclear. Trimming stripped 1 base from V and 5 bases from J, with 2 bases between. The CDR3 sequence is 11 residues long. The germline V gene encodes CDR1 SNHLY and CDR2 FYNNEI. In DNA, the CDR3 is TGTGCCAGCAGTGAAGAGGAGACCCAGTACTTC. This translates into CASSEEETQYF.

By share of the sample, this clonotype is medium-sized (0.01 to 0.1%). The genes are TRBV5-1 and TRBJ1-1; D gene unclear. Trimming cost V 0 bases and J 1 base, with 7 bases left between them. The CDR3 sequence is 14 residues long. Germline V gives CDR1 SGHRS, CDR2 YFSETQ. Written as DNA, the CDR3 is TGCGCCAGCAGCTTGGCCCAAGGGAACACTGAAGCTTTCTTT. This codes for CASSLAQGNTEAFF.

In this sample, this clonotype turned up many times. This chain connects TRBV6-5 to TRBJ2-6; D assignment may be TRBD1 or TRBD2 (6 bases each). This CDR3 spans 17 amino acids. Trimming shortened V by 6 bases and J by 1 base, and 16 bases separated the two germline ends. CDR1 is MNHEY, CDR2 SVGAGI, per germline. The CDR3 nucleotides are TGTGCCAGCAGGGAGGGGGGCTTAGTGTCTGGGGCCAACGTCCTGACTTTC. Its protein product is CASREGGLVSGANVLTF.

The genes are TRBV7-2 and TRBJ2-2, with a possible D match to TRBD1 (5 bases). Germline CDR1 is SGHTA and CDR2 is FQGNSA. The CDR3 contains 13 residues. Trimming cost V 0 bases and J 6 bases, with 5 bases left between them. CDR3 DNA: TGTGCCAGCAGCTTAGCGGGGCCCGGGGAGCTGTTTTTT. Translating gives CASSLAGPGELFF. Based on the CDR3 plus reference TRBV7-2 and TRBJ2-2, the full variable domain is GAGVSQSPSNKVTEKGKDVELRCDPISGHTALYWYRQSLGQGLEFLIYFQGNSAPDKSGLPSDRFSAERTGGSVSTLTIQRTQQEDSAVYLCASSLAGPGELFFGEGSRLTVL.

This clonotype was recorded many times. The CDR3 coding sequence is TGTGCCAGCAGCCAAGATCACCCCCAGACAGACAACACCGGGGAGCTGTTTTTT. It specifies CASSQDHPQTDNTGELFF. The chain couples TRBV3-1 to TRBJ2-2; tentatively, D is TRBD1 (5 bases). V was cut by 0 bases and J by 2 bases, with 16 bases left in between. CDR3 size: 18 residues. Germline assignment: CDR1 LGHDT and CDR2 YNNKEL (reference sequence).

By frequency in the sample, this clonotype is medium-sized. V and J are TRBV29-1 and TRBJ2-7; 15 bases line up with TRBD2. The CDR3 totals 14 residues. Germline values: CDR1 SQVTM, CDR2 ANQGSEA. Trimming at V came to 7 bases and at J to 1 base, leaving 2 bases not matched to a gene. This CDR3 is CSGGTSGRSYEQYF. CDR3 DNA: TGCAGCGGAGGGACTAGCGGGAGGTCCTACGAGCAGTACTTC.

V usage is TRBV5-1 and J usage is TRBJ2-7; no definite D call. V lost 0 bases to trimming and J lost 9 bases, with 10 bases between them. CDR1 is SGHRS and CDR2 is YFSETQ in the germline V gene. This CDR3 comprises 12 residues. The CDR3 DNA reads TGCGCCAGCAGCTTGGAGGGATATCTGCAGTACTTC. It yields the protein CASSLEGYLQYF.

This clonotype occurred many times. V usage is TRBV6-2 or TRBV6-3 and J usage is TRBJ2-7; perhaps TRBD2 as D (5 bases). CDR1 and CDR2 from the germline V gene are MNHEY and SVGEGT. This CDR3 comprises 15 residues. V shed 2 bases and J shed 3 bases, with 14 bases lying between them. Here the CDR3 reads CASSYAIAPLYEQYF. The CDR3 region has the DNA TGTGCCAGCAGTTACGCTATAGCGCCGCTCTACGAGCAGTACTTC.